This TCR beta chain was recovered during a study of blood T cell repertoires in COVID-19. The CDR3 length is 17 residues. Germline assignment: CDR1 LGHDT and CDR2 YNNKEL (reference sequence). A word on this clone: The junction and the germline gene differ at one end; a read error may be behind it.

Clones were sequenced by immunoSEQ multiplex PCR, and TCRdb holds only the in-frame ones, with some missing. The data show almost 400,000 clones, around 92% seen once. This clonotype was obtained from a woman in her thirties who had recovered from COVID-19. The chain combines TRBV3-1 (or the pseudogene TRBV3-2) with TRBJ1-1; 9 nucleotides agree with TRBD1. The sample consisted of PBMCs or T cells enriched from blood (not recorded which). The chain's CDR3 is CASTQGGQGTMNTEAFF. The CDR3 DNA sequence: TGTGCCAGCACCCAAGGTGGACAGGGGACCATGAACACTGAAGCTTTCTTT.